Listed below are T cell receptor beta chains from one sample, sequenced in a study of blood T cell repertoires in COVID-19. Only in-frame clones appear in the TCRdb table, and some are missing; sequencing was by immunoSEQ multiplex PCR. The sample records 86,000 or so clones, around 91% being singletons. The sample was peripheral blood. These receptors all stem from a woman in her forties or fifties in a cohort sampled during active COVID-19. Both conserved end residues are part of each CDR3. Each record gives: CDR3 length, J gene, clone size, D gene, V gene, CDR3 DNA, CDR3 protein. A D gene is named only where the DNA matches it firmly. The size field is filled for only some rows; it gives once, few, many or a size class.

13,TRBJ1-3,-,-,TRBV14,TGTGCCAGCAGCCACCTCTCTGGAAACACCATATATTTT,CASSHLSGNTIYF
15,TRBJ2-7,-,TRBD1,TRBV7-9,TGTGCCAGCAGCTCCTTCCTTGGGACAGGGGACGAGCAGTACTTC,CASSSFLGTGDEQYF
17,TRBJ1-1,-,-,TRBV5-8,TGTGCCAGCAGCTTGGCGGACATACAAGGAGTTCACACTGAAGCTTTCTTT,CASSLADIQGVHTEAFF
12,TRBJ2-3,-,-,TRBV18,TGTGCCAGCTCACCGTACACAGATACGCAGTATTTT,CASSPYTDTQYF
14,TRBJ2-1,once,TRBD2,TRBV2,TGTGCCAGCAGTCCGGGACTAGCGGGACGCGAGCAGTTCTTC,CASSPGLAGREQFF
13,TRBJ2-2,-,-,TRBV7-8,TGTGCCAGCAGAGAGCGAGGCACCGGGGAGCTGTTTTTT,CASRERGTGELFF
16,TRBJ2-1,-,TRBD1,TRBV18,TGTGCCAGCTCACCACCAGGACAGGGGACCTACAATGAGCAGTTCTTC,CASSPPGQGTYNEQFF
16,TRBJ2-1,-,TRBD1,TRBV2,TGTGCCAGCAGCGAACCCACAGGGGGTCTTAACAATGAGCAGTTCTTC,CASSEPTGGLNNEQFF
15,TRBJ1-5,-,-,TRBV3-1/TRBV3-2,TGTGCCAGCAGCCAAGTTGGAGAAAGCAATCAGCCCCAGCATTTT,CASSQVGESNQPQHF
15,TRBJ2-7,-,-,TRBV6-5,TGTGCCAGCAGGAGGAGGGAGGACCGGTCCTACGAGCAGTACTTC,CASRRREDRSYEQYF
16,TRBJ1-2,-,-,TRBV5-8,TGTGCCAGCAGCTTGGTGGGTCAGGGCCAAAACTATGGCTACACCTTC,CASSLVGQGQNYGYTF
14,TRBJ2-7,-,-,TRBV5-6,TGTGCCAGCAGCTTGGACGGGAGTATTTACGAGCAGTACTTC,CASSLDGSIYEQYF
14,TRBJ1-2,-,-,TRBV19,TGTGCCAGTAGTAGGGCAGGGGAATACTATGGCTACACCTTC,CASSRAGEYYGYTF
13,TRBJ1-1,-,TRBD1,TRBV12-3/TRBV12-4,TGTGCCAGCAGTGGACAGGGGAACACTGAAGCTTTCTTT,CASSGQGNTEAFF
13,TRBJ2-7,-,-,TRBV18,TGTGCCAGCTCACCCACCCGAGAACTGGAGCAGTACTTC,CASSPTRELEQYF
10,TRBJ1-2,-,-,TRBV20-1,TGCAGTGCCCCCCTCTATGGCTACACCTTC,CSAPLYGYTF
15,TRBJ2-1,-,TRBD2,TRBV5-1,TGCGCCAGCAGGAGACTAGCGGGGGCGCAGGATGAGCAGTTCTTC,CASRRLAGAQDEQFF
15,TRBJ1-5,-,-,TRBV6-5,TGTGCCAGCAGACAGGGAACTAACCGCAATCAGCCCCAGCATTTT,CASRQGTNRNQPQHF
14,TRBJ2-1,-,TRBD1,TRBV5-1,TGCGCCAGCAGCCCTCCGGGACAGGGGAATGAGCAGTTCTTC,CASSPPGQGNEQFF
13,TRBJ1-4,-,-,TRBV7-9,TGTGCCAGCAGCTTAACCCAGAATGAAAAACTGTTTTTT,CASSLTQNEKLFF
15,TRBJ2-4,-,-,TRBV4-2,TGTGCCAGCAGCCAAGACCCCCAGCGGAGGGGCATTCAGTACTTC,CASSQDPQRRGIQYF
12,TRBJ2-5,-,-,TRBV27,TGTGCCAGCAGGGGAGCGTTGGAGACCCAGTACTTC,CASRGALETQYF
15,TRBJ2-7,-,-,TRBV11-3,TGTGCCAGCAGCTTAGATCCAGGGGCTTCCTACGAGCAGTACTTC,CASSLDPGASYEQYF
17,TRBJ1-2,-,TRBD1,TRBV5-1,TGCGCCAGCAGCCCCAACGAGGCGGCAGGGGGGATCTATGGCTACACCTTC,CASSPNEAAGGIYGYTF
14,TRBJ2-7,-,TRBD1,TRBV5-4,TGTGCCAGCAGCCCGACAGGGTACCTCTACGAGCAGTACTTC,CASSPTGYLYEQYF